This is a list of T cell receptor beta chains from one sample in a study of T cells in tuberculosis. Libraries were prepared by immunoSEQ multiplex PCR; TCRdb keeps only in-frame clonotypes and omits some of them. The sample gives fewer than 55,000 clones, roughly 96% of which show up once; 6.5% to 9.5% is in the top ten. Sequenced input: PBMCs. These receptors were taken from a donor aged 10-29 years with latent tuberculosis or without tuberculosis infection. CDR3s include the opening cysteine and the closing phenylalanine or tryptophan. A D gene is named only where the DNA matches it firmly. Size is stated for part of the rows, as once, few or many counts, or as a class when the clone is expanded.

D | J | size | V | CDR3 | DNA
TRBD1 | TRBJ2-7 | once | TRBV11-2 | CASSGGTGSYEQYF | TGTGCCAGCAGCGGGGGGACAGGGAGCTACGAGCAGTACTTC
TRBD2 | TRBJ2-1 | NA | TRBV10-2 | CASTRVSGGAVEQFF | TGCGCCAGCACCCGGGTTAGCGGGGGGGCCGTTGAGCAGTTCTTC
NA | TRBJ1-1 | NA | TRBV5-1 | CASSLATGAEAFF | TGCGCCAGCAGCTTGGCGACCGGGGCTGAAGCTTTCTTT
NA | TRBJ1-5 | NA | TRBV11-2 | CASSPNPGNQPQHF | TGTGCCAGCAGCCCGAACCCAGGCAATCAGCCCCAGCATTTT
NA | TRBJ1-3 | NA | TRBV19 | CASSIQVFGNTIYF | TGTGCCAGTAGTATCCAGGTATTTGGAAACACCATATATTTT
TRBD2 | TRBJ2-2 | NA | TRBV5-5 | CASSFRLAPGELFF | TGTGCCAGCAGTTTCCGACTAGCACCCGGGGAGCTGTTTTTT
TRBD1 | TRBJ1-2 | NA | TRBV7-2 | CASSSGQGSYGYTF | TGTGCCAGCAGCTCCGGACAGGGAAGCTATGGCTACACCTTC
TRBD2 | TRBJ2-1 | few | TRBV29-1 | CSVEGGASGGWDEQFF | TGCAGCGTTGAAGGTGGGGCTAGCGGGGGCTGGGATGAGCAGTTCTTC
TRBD1 | TRBJ2-1 | NA | TRBV5-6 | CASKIGTGFHEQFF | TGTGCCAGTAAGATCGGGACAGGGTTCCATGAGCAGTTCTTC
NA | TRBJ1-5 | once | TRBV18 | CASSPRQNNQPQHF | TGTGCCAGCTCACCCAGACAGAACAATCAGCCCCAGCATTTT
NA | TRBJ1-5 | NA | TRBV30 | CAWSVGHVGIQPQHF | TGTGCCTGGAGTGTGGGACACGTCGGTATTCAGCCCCAGCATTTT
TRBD1 | TRBJ2-7 | NA | TRBV28 | CATWRTGSYGIYEQYF | TGTGCCACTTGGAGGACAGGGTCTTATGGGATCTACGAGCAGTACTTC
TRBD1 | TRBJ2-6 | NA | TRBV2 | CASTLGGTGDSGANVLTF | TGTGCCAGCACCCTAGGGGGGACAGGGGACTCTGGGGCCAACGTCCTGACTTTC
TRBD1 | TRBJ1-1 | NA | TRBV5-1 | CASSLVGQGNTEAFF | TGCGCCAGCAGCTTGGTGGGACAGGGGAACACTGAAGCTTTCTTT
TRBD2 | TRBJ2-2 | NA | TRBV5-5 | CASSLSGRDTGELFF | TGTGCCAGCAGCTTGAGCGGGAGGGACACCGGGGAGCTGTTTTTT
NA | TRBJ1-2 | NA | TRBV11-1 | CASSSGIRDYGYTF | TGTGCCAGCAGCTCAGGGATTCGGGACTATGGCTACACCTTC